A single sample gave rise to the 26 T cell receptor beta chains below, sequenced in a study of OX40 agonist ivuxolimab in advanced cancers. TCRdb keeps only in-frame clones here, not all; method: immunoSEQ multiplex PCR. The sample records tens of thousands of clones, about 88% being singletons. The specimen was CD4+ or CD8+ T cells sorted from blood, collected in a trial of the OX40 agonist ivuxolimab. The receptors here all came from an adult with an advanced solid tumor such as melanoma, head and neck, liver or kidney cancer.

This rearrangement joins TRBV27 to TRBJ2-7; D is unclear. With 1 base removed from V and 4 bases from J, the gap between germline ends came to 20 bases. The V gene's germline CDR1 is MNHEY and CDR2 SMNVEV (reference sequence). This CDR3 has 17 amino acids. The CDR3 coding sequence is TGTGCCAGCAGTTTATACTTCTACTCGGACGGAGCTTACGAGCAGTACTTC. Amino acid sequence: CASSLYFYSDGAYEQYF.

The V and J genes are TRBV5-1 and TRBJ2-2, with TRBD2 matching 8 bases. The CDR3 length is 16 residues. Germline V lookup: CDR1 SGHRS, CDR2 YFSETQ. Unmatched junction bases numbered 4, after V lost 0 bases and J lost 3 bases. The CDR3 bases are TGCGCCAGCAGCTTGGCCCTGACTAGCGACACCGGGGAGCTGTTTTTT. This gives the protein CASSLALTSDTGELFF.

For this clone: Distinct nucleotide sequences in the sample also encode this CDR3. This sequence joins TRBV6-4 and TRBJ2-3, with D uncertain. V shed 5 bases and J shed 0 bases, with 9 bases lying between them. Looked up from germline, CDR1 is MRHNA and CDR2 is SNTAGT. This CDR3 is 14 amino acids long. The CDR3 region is CASSPGLSTDTQYF. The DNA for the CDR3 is TGTGCCAGCAGTCCGGGTTTAAGCACAGATACGCAGTATTTT.

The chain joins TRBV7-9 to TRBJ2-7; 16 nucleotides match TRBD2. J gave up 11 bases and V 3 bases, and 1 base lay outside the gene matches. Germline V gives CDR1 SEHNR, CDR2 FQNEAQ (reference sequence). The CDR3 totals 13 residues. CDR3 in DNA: TGTGCCAGCAGCTTGGGGACTAGCGGGAGGGAGTACTTC. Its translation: CASSLGTSGREYF.

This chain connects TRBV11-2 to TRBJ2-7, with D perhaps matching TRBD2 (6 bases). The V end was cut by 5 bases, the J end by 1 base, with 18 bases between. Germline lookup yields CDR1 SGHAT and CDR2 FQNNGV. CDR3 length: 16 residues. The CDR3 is CASSPPRAAGSYEQYF. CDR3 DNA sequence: TGTGCCAGCAGCCCCCCCCGCGCGGCGGGATCCTACGAGCAGTACTTC.

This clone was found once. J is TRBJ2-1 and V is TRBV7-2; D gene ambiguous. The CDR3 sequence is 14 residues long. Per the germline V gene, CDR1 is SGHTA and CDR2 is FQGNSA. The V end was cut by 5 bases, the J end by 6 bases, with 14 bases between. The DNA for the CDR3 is TGTGCCAGCAGCCCTGGGTTTACGGGCAATGAGCAGTTCTTC. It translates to CASSPGFTGNEQFF.

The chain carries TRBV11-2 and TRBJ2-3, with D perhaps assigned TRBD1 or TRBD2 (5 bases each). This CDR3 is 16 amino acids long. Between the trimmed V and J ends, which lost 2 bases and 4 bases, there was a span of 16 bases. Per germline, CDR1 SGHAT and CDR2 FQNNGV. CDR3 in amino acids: CASSLPGTRRPDTQYF. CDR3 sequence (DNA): TGTGCCAGCAGCTTACCCGGGACCCGGAGGCCAGATACGCAGTATTTT.

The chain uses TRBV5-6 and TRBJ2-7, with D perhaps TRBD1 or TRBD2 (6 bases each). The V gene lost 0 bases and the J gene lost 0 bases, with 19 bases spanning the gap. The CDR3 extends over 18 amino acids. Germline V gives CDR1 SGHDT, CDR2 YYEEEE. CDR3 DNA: TGTGCCAGCAGCTTGGACCCCCTCCGGACAGCGGGCTCCTACGAGCAGTACTTC. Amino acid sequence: CASSLDPLRTAGSYEQYF.

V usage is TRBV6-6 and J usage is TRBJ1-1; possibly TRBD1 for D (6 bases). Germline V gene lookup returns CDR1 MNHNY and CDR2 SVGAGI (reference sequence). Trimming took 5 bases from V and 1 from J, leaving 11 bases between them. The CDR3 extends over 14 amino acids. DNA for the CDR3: TGTGCCAGCAGTCCTGCCAGGGGGAACACTGAAGCTTTCTTT. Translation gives CASSPARGNTEAFF.

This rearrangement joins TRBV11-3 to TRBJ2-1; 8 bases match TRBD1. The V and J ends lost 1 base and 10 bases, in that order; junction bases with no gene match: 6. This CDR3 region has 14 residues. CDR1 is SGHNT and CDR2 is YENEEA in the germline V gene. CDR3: CASSLGYDRGEQFF. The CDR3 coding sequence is TGTGCCAGCAGCTTAGGATATGACAGGGGAGAGCAGTTCTTC.

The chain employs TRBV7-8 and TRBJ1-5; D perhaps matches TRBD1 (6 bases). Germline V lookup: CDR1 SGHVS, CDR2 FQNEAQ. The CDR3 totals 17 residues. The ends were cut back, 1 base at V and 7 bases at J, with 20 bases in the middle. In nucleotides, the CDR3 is TGTGCCAGCAGCTTAGGACGGTTAGGGGGAGGCGGACAGCCCCAGCATTTT. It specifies CASSLGRLGGGGQPQHF.

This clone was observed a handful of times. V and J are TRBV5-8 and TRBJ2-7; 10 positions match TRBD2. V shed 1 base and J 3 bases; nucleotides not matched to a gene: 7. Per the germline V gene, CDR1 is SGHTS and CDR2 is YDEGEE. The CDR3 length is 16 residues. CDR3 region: CASSLSWLAGDYEQYF. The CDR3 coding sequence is TGTGCCAGCAGCTTGAGTTGGCTAGCGGGAGACTACGAGCAGTACTTC.

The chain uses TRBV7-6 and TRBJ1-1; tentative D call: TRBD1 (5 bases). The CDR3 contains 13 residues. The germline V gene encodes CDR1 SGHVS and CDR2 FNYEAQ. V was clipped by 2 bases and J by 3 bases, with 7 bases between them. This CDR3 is CASSLQGDTEAFF. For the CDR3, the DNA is TGTGCCAGCAGCTTACAGGGTGACACTGAAGCTTTCTTT.

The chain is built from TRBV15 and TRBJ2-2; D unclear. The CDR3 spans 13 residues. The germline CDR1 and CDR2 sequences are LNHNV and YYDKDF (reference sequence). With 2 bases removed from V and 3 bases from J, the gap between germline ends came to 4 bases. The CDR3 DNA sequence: TGTGCCACCAGCAGACTCGACACCGGGGAGCTGTTTTTT. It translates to CATSRLDTGELFF.

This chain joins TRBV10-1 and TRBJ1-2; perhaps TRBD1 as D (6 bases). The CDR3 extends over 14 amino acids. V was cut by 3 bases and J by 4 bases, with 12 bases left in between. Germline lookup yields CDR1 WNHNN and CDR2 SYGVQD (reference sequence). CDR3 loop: CASSDGQPGYGYTF. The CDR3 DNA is TGCGCCAGCAGTGACGGACAGCCTGGCTATGGCTACACCTTC.

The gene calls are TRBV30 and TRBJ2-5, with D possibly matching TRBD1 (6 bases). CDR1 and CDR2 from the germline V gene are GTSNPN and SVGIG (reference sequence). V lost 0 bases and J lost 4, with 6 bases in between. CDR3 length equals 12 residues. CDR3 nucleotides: TGTGCCTGGAGTGTAGGGGGAGAGACCCAGTACTTC. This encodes CAWSVGGETQYF.

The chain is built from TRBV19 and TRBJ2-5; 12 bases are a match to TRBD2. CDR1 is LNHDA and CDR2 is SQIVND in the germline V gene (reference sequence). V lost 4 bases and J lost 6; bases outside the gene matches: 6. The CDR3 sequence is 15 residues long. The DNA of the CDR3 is TGTGCCAGTAGTAAGACTAGCGGGAGATTCAAGACCCAGTACTTC. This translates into CASSKTSGRFKTQYF.

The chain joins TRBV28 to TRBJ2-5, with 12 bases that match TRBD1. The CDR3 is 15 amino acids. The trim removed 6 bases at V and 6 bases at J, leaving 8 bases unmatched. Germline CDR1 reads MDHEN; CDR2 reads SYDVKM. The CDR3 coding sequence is TGTGCCAGCAGGGAGGGGACAGGGGGCATAAAGACCCAGTACTTC. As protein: CASREGTGGIKTQYF. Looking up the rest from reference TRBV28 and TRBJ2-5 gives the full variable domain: DVKVTQSSRYLVKRTGEKVFLECVQDMDHENMFWYRQDPGLGLRLIYFSYDVKMKEKGDIPEGYSVSREKKERFSLILESASTNQTSMYLCASREGTGGIKTQYFGPGTRLLVL.

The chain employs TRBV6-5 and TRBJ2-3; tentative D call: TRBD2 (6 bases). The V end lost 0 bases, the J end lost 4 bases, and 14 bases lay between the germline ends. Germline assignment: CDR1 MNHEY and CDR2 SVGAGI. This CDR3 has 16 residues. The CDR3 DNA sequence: TGTGCCAGCAGTTACTCCTGGCCCGGGAGCGCAGATACGCAGTATTTT. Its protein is CASSYSWPGSADTQYF.

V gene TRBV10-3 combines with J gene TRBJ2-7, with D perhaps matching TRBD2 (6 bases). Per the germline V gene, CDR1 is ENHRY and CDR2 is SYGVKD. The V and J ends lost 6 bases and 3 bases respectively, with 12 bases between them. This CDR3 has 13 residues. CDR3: CAIRVGGIYEQYF. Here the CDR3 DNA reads TGTGCCATCAGAGTGGGGGGTATCTACGAGCAGTACTTC.

For the CDR3, the DNA is TGTGCCTGGCGGGTGTCCCATAATTCACCCCTCCACTTT. It encodes CAWRVSHNSPLHF. The chain has TRBV30 and TRBJ1-6, with D uncertain. The V end was cut by 5 bases, the J end by 5 bases, with 10 bases between. Germline V gives CDR1 GTSNPN, CDR2 SVGIG (reference sequence). CDR3 length equals 13 residues.

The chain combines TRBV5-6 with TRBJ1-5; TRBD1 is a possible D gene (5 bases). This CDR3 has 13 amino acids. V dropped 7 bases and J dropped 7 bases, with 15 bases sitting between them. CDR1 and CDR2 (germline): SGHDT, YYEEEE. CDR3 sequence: CASARQGRQPQHF. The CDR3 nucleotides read TGTGCCAGCGCCCGGCAGGGTCGACAGCCCCAGCATTTT.

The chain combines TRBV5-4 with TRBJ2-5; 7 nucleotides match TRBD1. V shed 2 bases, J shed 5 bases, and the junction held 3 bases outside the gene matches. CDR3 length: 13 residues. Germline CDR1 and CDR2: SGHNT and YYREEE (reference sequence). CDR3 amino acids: CASSFGTVETQYF. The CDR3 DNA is TGTGCCAGCAGCTTTGGGACAGTGGAGACCCAGTACTTC.

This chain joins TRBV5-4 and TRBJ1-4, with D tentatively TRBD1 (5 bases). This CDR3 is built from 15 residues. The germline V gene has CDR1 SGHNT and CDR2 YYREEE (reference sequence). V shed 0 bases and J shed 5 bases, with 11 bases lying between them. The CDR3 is CASSLAGTGNEKLFF. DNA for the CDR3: TGTGCCAGCAGCTTGGCCGGGACGGGGAATGAAAAACTGTTTTTT.

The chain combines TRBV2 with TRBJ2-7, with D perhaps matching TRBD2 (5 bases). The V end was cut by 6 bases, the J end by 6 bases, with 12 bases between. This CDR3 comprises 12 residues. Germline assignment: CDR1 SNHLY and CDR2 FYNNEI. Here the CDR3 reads CASRTGGGEQYF. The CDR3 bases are TGTGCCAGCAGAACCGGAGGAGGCGAGCAGTACTTC.

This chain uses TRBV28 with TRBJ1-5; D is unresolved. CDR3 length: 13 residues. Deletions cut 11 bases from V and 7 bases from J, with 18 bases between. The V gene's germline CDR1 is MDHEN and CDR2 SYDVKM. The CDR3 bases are TGTGCCGCGTCTGGGGAGTCAGGACAGCCCCAGCATTTT. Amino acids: CAASGESGQPQHF.